This TCR beta chain was profiled in a study of T cells in Graves' hyperthyroidism and ophthalmopathy. RNA transcripts provided the source from which TCR beta CDR3 regions were amplified. A set of HTBI primers served as the primers for a first-round RT-PCR of the TCR CDR3. MiXCR was run by TCRdb on the multiplex PCR reads, yielding one entry per CDR3 protein. The table lists about 700,000 distinct CDR3 sequences, over 40% of them singletons, with less than 9% in the top ten. On this clonotype itself: The antigen is unknown. A read error may produce the germline difference seen at one junction end.

Points from the study as a whole: Before onset, by a median of around six months, the model predicted ophthalmopathy. Expanded thyroid clonotypes (above 0.001) were mostly also found in blood.

CDR1 SGHKS and CDR2 YYEKEE come from the germline V gene (reference sequence). The CDR3 has 14 amino acids. Sequencing was carried out using peripheral blood or thyroid tissue (not recorded which). The chain uses TRBV5-5 and TRBJ1-1, with 12 bases matching TRBD1. The TCR sequence derives from an adult man with Graves' disease, either hyperthyroidism or ophthalmopathy (not recorded which). As DNA, the CDR3 is TGTGCCAGCAGCAAGGGGGACAGGGGGCCTGAAGCCTTCTTT. Its protein product is CASSKGDRGPEAFF.